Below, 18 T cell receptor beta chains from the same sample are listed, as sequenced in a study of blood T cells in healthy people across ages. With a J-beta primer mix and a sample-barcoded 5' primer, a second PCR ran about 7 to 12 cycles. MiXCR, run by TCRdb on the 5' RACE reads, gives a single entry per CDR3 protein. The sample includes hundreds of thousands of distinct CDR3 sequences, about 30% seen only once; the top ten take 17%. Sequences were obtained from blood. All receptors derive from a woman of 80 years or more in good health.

The CDR3 DNA sequence: TGTGCCAGCAGACAGGGGGTAGCCCGCCATACGCAGTATTTT. This gives the protein CASRQGVARHTQYF. This chain joins TRBV6-5 and TRBJ2-3; the match to TRBD1 covers 8 bases. The J segment lost 7 bases and the V segment lost 6 bases, leaving 9 bases of the junction unmatched. CDR3 length equals 14 residues. CDR1 is MNHEY, CDR2 SVGAGI, per germline.

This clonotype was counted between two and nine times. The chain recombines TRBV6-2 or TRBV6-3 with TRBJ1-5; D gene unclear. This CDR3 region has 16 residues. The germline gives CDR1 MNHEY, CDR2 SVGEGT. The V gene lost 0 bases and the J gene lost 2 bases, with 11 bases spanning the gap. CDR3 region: CASSYSSGRGNQPQHF. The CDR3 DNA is TGTGCCAGCAGTTACTCTTCAGGACGGGGCAATCAGCCCCAGCATTTT.

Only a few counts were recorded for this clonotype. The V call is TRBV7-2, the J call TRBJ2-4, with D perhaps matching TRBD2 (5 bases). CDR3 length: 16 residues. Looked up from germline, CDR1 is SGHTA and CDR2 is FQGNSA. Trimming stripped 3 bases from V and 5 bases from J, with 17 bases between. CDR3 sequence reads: CASSFSRASGQNIQYF. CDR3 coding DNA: TGTGCCAGCAGCTTCTCGCGGGCGTCGGGTCAAAACATTCAGTACTTC. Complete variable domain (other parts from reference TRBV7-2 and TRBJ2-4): GAGVSQSPSNKVTEKGKDVELRCDPISGHTALYWYRQSLGQGLEFLIYFQGNSAPDKSGLPSDRFSAERTGGSVSTLTIQRTQQEDSAVYLCASSFSRASGQNIQYFGAGTRLSVL.

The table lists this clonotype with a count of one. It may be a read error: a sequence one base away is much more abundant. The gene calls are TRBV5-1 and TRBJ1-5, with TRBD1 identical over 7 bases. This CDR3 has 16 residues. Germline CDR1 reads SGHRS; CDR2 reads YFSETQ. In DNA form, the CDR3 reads TGCGCCAGCAGCCCTAATACAGGGGATAGCAATCAGCCCCTGCATTTT. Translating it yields CASSPNTGDSNQPLHF.

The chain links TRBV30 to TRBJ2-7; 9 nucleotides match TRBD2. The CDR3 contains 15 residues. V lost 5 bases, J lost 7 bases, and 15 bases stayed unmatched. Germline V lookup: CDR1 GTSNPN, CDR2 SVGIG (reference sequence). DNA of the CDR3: TGTGCCTGGCGGATTAGCGGGGGTATCAACAATGAGCAGTACTTC. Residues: CAWRISGGINNEQYF.

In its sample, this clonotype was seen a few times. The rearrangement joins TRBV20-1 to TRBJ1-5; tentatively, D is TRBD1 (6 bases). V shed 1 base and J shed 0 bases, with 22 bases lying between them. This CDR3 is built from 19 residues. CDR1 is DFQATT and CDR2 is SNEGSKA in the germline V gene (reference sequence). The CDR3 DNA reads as TGCAGTGCTAGAGCAACTTGGGGGCTGAGAGCAGGTAGCAATCAGCCCCAGCATTTT. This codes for CSARATWGLRAGSNQPQHF.

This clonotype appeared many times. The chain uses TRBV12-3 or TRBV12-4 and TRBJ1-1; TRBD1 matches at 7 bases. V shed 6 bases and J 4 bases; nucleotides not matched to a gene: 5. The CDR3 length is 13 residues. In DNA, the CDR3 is TGTGCCAGCAGGACAGGGATAGGCACTGAAGCTTTCTTT. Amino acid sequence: CASRTGIGTEAFF.

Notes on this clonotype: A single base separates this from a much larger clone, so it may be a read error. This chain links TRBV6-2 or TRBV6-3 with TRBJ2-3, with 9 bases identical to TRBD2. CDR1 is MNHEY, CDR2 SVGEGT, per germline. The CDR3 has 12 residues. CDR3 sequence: CVSSLGLASSYF. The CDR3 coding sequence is TGTGTCAGCAGCCTCGGACTAGCGTCGTCGTATTTT.

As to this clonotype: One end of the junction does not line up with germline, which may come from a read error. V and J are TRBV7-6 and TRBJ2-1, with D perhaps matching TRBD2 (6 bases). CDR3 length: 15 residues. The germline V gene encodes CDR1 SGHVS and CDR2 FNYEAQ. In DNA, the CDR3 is TGTGCCAACAGCTTGGGGGGAAATCGGCGCAATGAGCAGTTCTTC. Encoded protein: CANSLGGNRRNEQFF.

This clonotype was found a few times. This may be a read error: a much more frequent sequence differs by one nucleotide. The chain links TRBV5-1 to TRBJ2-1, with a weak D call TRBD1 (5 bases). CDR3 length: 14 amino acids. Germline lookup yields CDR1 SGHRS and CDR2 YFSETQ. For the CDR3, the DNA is TGCGTCAGCAGCTTGGAACAGGTCTACAATGAGCAGTTCTTC. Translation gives CVSSLEQVYNEQFF.

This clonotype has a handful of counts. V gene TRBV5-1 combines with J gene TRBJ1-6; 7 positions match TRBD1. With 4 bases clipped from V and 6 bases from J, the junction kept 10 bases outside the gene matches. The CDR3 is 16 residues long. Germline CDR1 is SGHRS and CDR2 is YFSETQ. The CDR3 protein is CASSTTGASANSPLHF. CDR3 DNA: TGCGCCAGCAGCACAACAGGGGCCTCCGCTAATTCACCCCTCCACTTT.

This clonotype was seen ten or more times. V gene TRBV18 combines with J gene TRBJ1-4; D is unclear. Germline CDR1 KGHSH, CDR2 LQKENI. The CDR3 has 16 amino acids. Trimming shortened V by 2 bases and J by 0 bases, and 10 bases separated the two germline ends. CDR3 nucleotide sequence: TGTGCCAGCTCACCAGCCAGTTTTGCAACTAATGAAAAACTGTTTTTT. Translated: CASSPASFATNEKLFF.

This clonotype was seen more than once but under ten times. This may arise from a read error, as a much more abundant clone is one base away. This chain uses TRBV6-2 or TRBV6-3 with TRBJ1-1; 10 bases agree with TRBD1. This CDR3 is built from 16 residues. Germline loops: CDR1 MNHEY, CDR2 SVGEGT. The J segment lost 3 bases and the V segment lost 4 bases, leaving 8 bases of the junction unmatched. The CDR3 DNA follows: TGTGCCAGCAGTTCCGGGACAGGGGTGAAGGACACTGAAGCTTTCTTT. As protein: CASSSGTGVKDTEAFF.

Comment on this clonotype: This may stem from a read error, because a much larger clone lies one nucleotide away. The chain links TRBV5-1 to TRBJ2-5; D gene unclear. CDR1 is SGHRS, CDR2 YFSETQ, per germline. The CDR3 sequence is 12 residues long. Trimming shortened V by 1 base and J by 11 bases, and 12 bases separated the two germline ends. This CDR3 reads CASSLWFDEQYF. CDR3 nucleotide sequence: TGCGCCAGCAGCTTGTGGTTCGATGAGCAGTACTTC.

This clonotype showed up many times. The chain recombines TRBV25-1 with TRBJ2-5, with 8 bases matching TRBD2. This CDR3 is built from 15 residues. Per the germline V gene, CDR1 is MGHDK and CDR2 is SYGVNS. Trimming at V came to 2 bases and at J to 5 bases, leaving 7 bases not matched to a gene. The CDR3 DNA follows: TGTGCCAGCAGTGAAACGGGGGGGGGACGTGAGACCCAGTACTTC. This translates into CASSETGGGRETQYF.

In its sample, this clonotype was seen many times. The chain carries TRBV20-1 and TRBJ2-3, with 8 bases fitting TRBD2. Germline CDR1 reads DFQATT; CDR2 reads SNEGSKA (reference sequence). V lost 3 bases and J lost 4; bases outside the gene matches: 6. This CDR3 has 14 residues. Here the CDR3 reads CSASAGGRSDTQYF. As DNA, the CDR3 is TGCAGTGCTAGTGCGGGGGGAAGGTCAGATACGCAGTATTTT.

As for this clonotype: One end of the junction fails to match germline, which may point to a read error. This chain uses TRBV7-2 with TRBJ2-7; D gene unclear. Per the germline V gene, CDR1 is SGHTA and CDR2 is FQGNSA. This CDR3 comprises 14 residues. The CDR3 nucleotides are TGTGCCAACAGCTTAGGTGCCAACTCCTACGAGCAGTACTTC. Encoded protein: CANSLGANSYEQYF. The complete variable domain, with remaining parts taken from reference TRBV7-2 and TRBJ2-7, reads GAGVSQSPSNKVTEKGKDVELRCDPISGHTALYWYRQSLGQGLEFLIYFQGNSAPDKSGLPSDRFSAERTGGSVSTLTIQRTQQEDSAVYLCANSLGANSYEQYFGPGTRLTVT.

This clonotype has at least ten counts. The DNA for the CDR3 is TGTGCCAGCAGCCCGGCGGGATACGAGGACAATGAGCAGTTCTTC. Protein product: CASSPAGYEDNEQFF. The genes are TRBV7-8 and TRBJ2-1, with D maybe TRBD2 (6 bases). The CDR3 is made up of 15 amino acids. V lost 5 bases and J lost 5, with 16 bases in between. Germline V lookup: CDR1 SGHVS, CDR2 FQNEAQ.